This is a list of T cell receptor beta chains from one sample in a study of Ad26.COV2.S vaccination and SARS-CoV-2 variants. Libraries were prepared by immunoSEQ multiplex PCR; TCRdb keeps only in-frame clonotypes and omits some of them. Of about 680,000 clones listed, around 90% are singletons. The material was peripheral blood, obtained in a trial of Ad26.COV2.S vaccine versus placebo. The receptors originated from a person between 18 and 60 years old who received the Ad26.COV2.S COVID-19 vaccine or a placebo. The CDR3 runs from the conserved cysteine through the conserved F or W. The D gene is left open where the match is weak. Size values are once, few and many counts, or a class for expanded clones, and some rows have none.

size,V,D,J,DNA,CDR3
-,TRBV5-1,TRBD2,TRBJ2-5,TGCGCCAGCAGCCCTTGGAGCGGGGGGGGGCCCAGGGGGACCCAGTACTTC,CASSPWSGGGPRGTQYF
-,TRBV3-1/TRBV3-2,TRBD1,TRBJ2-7,TGTGCCAGCAGCCAAGGGACAGGGCCGGGCTACGAGCAGTACTTC,CASSQGTGPGYEQYF
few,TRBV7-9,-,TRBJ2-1,TGTGCCAGCAGCTTTAATTTGCGGGATGAGCAGTTCTTC,CASSFNLRDEQFF
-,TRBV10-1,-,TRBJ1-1,TGCGCCAGCACCCCCAGCATGAACACTGAAGCTTTCTTT,CASTPSMNTEAFF
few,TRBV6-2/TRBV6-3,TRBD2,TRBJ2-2,TGTGCCAGCAGCCCTCATAGCGGGAGCGGGCTAACCGGGGAGCTGTTTTTT,CASSPHSGSGLTGELFF
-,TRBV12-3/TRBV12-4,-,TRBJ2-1,TGTGCCAGCAGTTTAGGGGGAGATGAGCAGTTCTTC,CASSLGGDEQFF
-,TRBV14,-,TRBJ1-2,TGTGCCAGCAGCCAAGATCACCAGTCAGCCCATGGCTACACCTTC,CASSQDHQSAHGYTF
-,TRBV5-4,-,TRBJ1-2,TGTGCCAGCAGCGACCTGACGGGCGACTATGGCTACACCTTC,CASSDLTGDYGYTF
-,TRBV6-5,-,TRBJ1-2,TGTGCCAGCAGTAGAACGGGGGATGGCTACACCTTC,CASSRTGDGYTF
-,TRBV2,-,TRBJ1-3,TGTGCCAGCCGACTCGACCGCCGCTCTGGAAACACCATATATTTT,CASRLDRRSGNTIYF
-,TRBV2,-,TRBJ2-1,TGTGCCGCTCAAGCCGCTCTCGGCAATGAGCAGTTCTTC,CAAQAALGNEQFF
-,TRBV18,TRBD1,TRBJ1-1,TGTGCCAGCTCCTGGACAGGGGGCTTTTTCACTGAAGCTTTCTTT,CASSWTGGFFTEAFF
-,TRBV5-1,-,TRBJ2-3,TGCGCCAGCAACCCAGGGGGGTCTAGCACAGATACGCAGTATTTT,CASNPGGSSTDTQYF
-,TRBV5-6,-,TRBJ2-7,TGTGCCAGCAGCCGGGGACACCAGCAGTACTTC,CASSRGHQQYF
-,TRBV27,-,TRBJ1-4,TGTGCCAGCAGGCGGAATGAAAAACTGTTTTTT,CASRRNEKLFF
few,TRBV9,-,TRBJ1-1,TGTGCCAGCAGCGTGATCAAGAACACTGAAGCTTTCTTT,CASSVIKNTEAFF
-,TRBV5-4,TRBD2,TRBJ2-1,TGTGCCAGCAGCTTGGAGCGGGGGAGCTCCTACAATGAGCAGTTCTTC,CASSLERGSSYNEQFF
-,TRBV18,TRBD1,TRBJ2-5,TGTGCCAGCTCTCGGACAGGGGGAGAATCGGAGACCCAGTACTTC,CASSRTGGESETQYF
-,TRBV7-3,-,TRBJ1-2,TGTGCCAGCAGCCCGGATCCGAAAAGTGGCTACACCTTC,CASSPDPKSGYTF
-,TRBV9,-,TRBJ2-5,TGTGCCAGCAGCGTAAGCCCAGGGACCCAAGAGACCCAGTACTTC,CASSVSPGTQETQYF
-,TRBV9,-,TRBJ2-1,TGTGCCAGCAGCTCGAGAGGGGGAGCCGCGAGCTCCTACAATGAGCAGTTCTTC,CASSSRGGAASSYNEQFF
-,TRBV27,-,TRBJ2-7,TGTGCCAGCAGTCCCTCCGGGGCGGGTCAAGGATACGAGCAGTACTTC,CASSPSGAGQGYEQYF
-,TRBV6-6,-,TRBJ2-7,TGTGCCAGCAGCCACGGACTCAACTCCTACGAGCAGTACTTC,CASSHGLNSYEQYF
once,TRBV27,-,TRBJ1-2,TGTGCCAGCAGTTTATCCGGACAGTTAGGCTACACCTTC,CASSLSGQLGYTF
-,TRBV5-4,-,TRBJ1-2,TGTGCCAGCAGCTTGGACAGGGTTATTAGCTACACCTTC,CASSLDRVISYTF
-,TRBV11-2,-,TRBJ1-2,TGTGCCAGCAGCCCATCGGACTATGGCTACACCTTC,CASSPSDYGYTF
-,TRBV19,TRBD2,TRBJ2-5,TGTGCCAGTAGTCCTTCTAGCGGGAGAACGGAGACCCAGTACTTC,CASSPSSGRTETQYF
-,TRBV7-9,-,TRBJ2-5,TGTGCCAGCAGCTTATATGGGGCGGAGACCCAGTACTTC,CASSLYGAETQYF
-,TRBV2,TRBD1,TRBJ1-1,TGTGCCAGCAGAGCCACCAGGACAGGGCACCGGGACACTGAAGCTTTCTTT,CASRATRTGHRDTEAFF
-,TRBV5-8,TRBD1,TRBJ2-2,TGTGCCAGCAGACCCGGACAGGGAAGGAACACCGGGGAGCTGTTTTTT,CASRPGQGRNTGELFF
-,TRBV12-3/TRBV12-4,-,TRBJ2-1,TGTGCCAGCAGTTTGAGGGCCAATGAGCAGTTCTTC,CASSLRANEQFF